This T cell receptor beta chain was sequenced during a study of T-cell memory formation after mild COVID-19. Study at large: Clustering of TCRs was largely donor specific. General study results and limits: In pre-infection memory, a portion of responding clones appeared, which suggested that cross-reactive memory joined. Whether day 37 second-wave clones are SARS-CoV-2-specific was not confirmed.

This clonotype was seen more than once but under ten times. No antigen is known for it. TCR alpha and TCR beta cDNA libraries carrying sample barcodes and UMIs were produced by 5'RACE using constant-segment primers. TCRdb redid the calling of the 5' RACE reads with MiXCR, one entry per CDR3 protein. This sample has about 150,000 distinct CDR3 sequences, with 14% found just once. The CDR3 length is 13 residues. Trimming took off 4 bases at V and 5 bases at J, with 11 bases between the two ends. The chain is built from TRBV12-3 or TRBV12-4 and TRBJ2-5; TRBD1 is a possible D gene (7 bases). The sample consisted of PBMCs or a T cell subset sorted from them (not recorded which). This receptor was taken from an adult woman who had mild COVID-19 (a few samples of this study predate the infection). Cell type and time point are not known. Here the CDR3 reads CASSSGGRETQYF. The DNA of the CDR3 is TGTGCCAGCAGTTCAGGGGGGCGGGAGACCCAGTACTTC.